The clone carrying this TCR beta chain was recorded a few times. Its matching antigen is unknown. Arm-PCR of CDR3 regions and iRepertoire HTBI primers were the basis on which TCR beta libraries were built. MiXCR was run by TCRdb on the multiplex PCR reads, yielding one entry per CDR3 protein. Of hundreds of thousands of distinct CDR3 sequences listed, under 25% are singletons. CDR1 is DFQATT and CDR2 is SNEGSKA in the germline V gene (reference sequence). This CDR3 has 14 amino acids. The trim removed 1 base at V and 1 base at J, leaving 3 bases unmatched. Time point: persistent/refractory GD, antithyroid drugs over 5 years with positive TRAb. TCR sequences were obtained from RNA taken from PBMCs. This specimen comes from a study of regulatory T cells in long-lasting Graves disease. Study outcomes and limitations: Newly diagnosed disease favored TRBV20-1 and TRBJ2-1 over persistent disease.

The V call is TRBV20-1, the J call TRBJ2-5; TRBD2 aligns across 7 bases. The sample was peripheral blood mononuclear cells (PBMCs), taken when the disease was refractory, from a patient treated with antithyroid drugs. This sequence was found in a female donor with Graves disease. CDR3 loop: CSARGRLAQETQYF. CDR3 nucleotide sequence: TGCAGTGCTAGAGGACGACTAGCCCAAGAGACCCAGTACTTC.